This T cell receptor (beta chain) emerged from a study of T cells after yellow fever vaccination. Conversion of TCR transcripts into cDNA relied on 5'RACE template switching, which added a universal primer site and UMIs. A single record per CDR3 protein comes from TCRdb applying MiXCR to the 5' RACE reads. The sample includes 250,000 or so distinct CDR3 sequences, about 3.9% of them seen just once. The germline CDR1 and CDR2 sequences are KGHDR and SFDVKD. Trimming cost V 5 bases and J 4 bases, with 12 bases left between them. The CDR3 is made up of 14 amino acids. This sequence originates from a man younger than 30 who received the YFV17D yellow fever vaccine. V usage is TRBV24-1 and J usage is TRBJ2-3; perhaps TRBD2 as D (7 bases). Sequenced here: PBMCs, sampled 15 days after the yellow fever booster vaccination. CDR3 amino acids: CATSALGGPDTQYF. The CDR3 DNA is TGTGCCACCAGTGCCCTGGGGGGGCCAGATACGCAGTATTTT.